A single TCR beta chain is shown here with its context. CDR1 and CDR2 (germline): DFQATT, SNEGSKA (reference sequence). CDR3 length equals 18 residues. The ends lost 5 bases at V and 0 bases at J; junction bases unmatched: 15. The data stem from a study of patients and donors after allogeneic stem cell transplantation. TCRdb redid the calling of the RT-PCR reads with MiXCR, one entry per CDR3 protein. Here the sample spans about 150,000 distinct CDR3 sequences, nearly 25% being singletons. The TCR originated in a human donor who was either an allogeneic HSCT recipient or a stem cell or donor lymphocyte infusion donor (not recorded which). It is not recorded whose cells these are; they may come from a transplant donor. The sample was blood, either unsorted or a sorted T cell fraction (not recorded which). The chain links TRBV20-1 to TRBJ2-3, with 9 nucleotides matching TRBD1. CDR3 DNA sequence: TGCAGTGCTGAAATTGACAGGGGGGGCACTCCTAGCACAGATACGCAGTATTTT. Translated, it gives CSAEIDRGGTPSTDTQYF.